This section outlines one T cell receptor beta chain sequence together with its context. Profiling relied on immunoSEQ multiplex PCR, and the TCRdb table lists in-frame clones only, not all of them. The table lists about 270,000 clones, approximately 86% of them singletons. These data are taken from a study of blood T cell repertoires in COVID-19. Study-wide background: Sites in the United States, Italy and Spain provided acute and convalescent COVID-19 samples. PBMCs, B-cell-depleted T cells, or T cells were the source of the cDNA or gDNA that made up the material.

This receptor was identified in a middle-aged man with active or convalescent COVID-19. Sequencing was done on a sample of peripheral blood.

Here the CDR3 reads CASSRAWGPGNTIYF. CDR3 coding DNA: TGTGCCAGCAGCCGCGCATGGGGGCCTGGAAACACCATATATTTT. The genes are TRBV3-1 (or the pseudogene TRBV3-2) and TRBJ1-3; the D gene is possibly TRBD1 (6 bases). The V gene's germline CDR1 is LGHDT and CDR2 YNNKEL (reference sequence). This CDR3 is 15 amino acids long. V lost 4 bases and J lost 2, with 12 bases in between.